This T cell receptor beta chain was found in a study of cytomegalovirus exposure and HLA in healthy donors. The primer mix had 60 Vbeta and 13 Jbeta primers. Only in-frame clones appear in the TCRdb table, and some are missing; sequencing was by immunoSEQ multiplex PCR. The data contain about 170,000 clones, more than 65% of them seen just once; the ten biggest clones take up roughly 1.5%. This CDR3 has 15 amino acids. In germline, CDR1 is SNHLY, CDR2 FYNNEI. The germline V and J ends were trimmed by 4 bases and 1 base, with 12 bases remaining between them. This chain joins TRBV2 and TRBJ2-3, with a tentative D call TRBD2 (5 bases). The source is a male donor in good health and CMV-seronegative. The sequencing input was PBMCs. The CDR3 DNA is TGTGCCAGCAGTGGTCCTAGCCGTGGCACAGATACGCAGTATTTT. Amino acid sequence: CASSGPSRGTDTQYF.